The rows below give T cell receptor beta chains drawn from one sample of a study of T cell responses to AZD1222 COVID-19 vaccine. The table came from immunoSEQ multiplex PCR; TCRdb's copy has only in-frame clones and leaves some out. Of about 120,000 clones detected, 80% to 90% appear once; the ten largest clones hold 9% to 15%. Sequencing used peripheral blood, obtained on day 0 of AZD1222 vaccination. These receptors were obtained from an adult in good health. The CDR3 runs from the conserved cysteine through the conserved F or W. Fields, in order: V gene, D gene, clone size, J gene, CDR3 DNA, CDR3 protein. The D gene is left open where the match is weak. Clone size, where shown, is once, few, many, or a class for clones that have expanded.

TRBV19,TRBD2,NA,TRBJ2-7,TGTGCCAGTAGTATAGGACTAGCGGGCACAGCCTACGAGCAGTACTTC,CASSIGLAGTAYEQYF
TRBV6-6,NA,NA,TRBJ2-7,TGTGCCAGCAGTCCCCAGACGGGAATTAGCGAGCAGTACTTC,CASSPQTGISEQYF
TRBV5-4,NA,NA,TRBJ2-3,TGTGCCAGCAGCCACAAAAACTCCAGGGAGGCAGATACGCAGTATTTT,CASSHKNSREADTQYF
TRBV6-5,TRBD1,NA,TRBJ1-2,TGTGCCAGCACCGGACAGGGTCGTGGCTACACCTTC,CASTGQGRGYTF
TRBV29-1,NA,NA,TRBJ1-4,TGCAGCGTTGGTGACAGGAGGGGTGAAAAACTGTTTTTT,CSVGDRRGEKLFF
TRBV6-2/TRBV6-3,TRBD2,NA,TRBJ2-7,TGTGCCAGCAGCGGACTAGCGGGCCACTACGAGCAGTACTTC,CASSGLAGHYEQYF
TRBV2,TRBD2,NA,TRBJ2-4,TGTGCCAGCAGTGCGTCGGCTAGCGGCACCAAAAACATTCAGTACTTC,CASSASASGTKNIQYF
TRBV5-1,TRBD2,few,TRBJ2-7,TGCGCCAGCAGCCCAACCGGACTAGCGGGCTACGAGCAGTACTTC,CASSPTGLAGYEQYF
TRBV6-2/TRBV6-3,NA,NA,TRBJ2-7,TGTGCCAGCAGTTCACAACGGGACTACGAGCAGTACTTC,CASSSQRDYEQYF
TRBV3-1/TRBV3-2,NA,NA,TRBJ2-2,TGTGCCAGCAGCCAAATGGGCGGGGAGCTGTTTTTT,CASSQMGGELFF
TRBV19,NA,NA,TRBJ1-4,TGTGCCAGTAGTATGTTGGGGTCGGCTGAAAAACTGTTTTTT,CASSMLGSAEKLFF
TRBV19,NA,once,TRBJ2-2,TGTGCCAGTAGTATTCTCCTTGTCAGGGCGGCGGGGACCGGGGAGCTGTTTTTT,CASSILLVRAAGTGELFF
TRBV2,NA,NA,TRBJ2-3,TGTGCCAGCAGTGACACTACCACAGATACGCAGTATTTT,CASSDTTTDTQYF
TRBV2,TRBD2,NA,TRBJ2-3,TGTGCCAGCAGTGGCCGGACTAGTGTGAATGTTACGCAGTATTTT,CASSGRTSVNVTQYF
TRBV2,NA,NA,TRBJ1-4,TGTGCCAGCAGTGACAGGAATGAAAAACTGTTTTTT,CASSDRNEKLFF
TRBV27,TRBD2,NA,TRBJ2-1,TGTGCCAGCAGTTCGGGACTAGCGGGAGGGAAAATTTACAATGAGCAGTTCTTC,CASSSGLAGGKIYNEQFF
TRBV3-1/TRBV3-2,NA,NA,TRBJ2-3,TGTGCCAGCAGCCAAACTCTTAGCACAGATACGCAGTATTTT,CASSQTLSTDTQYF
TRBV5-1,NA,NA,TRBJ1-3,TGCGCCAGCAGCTTGGCCGGGGGAACAGTTGGAAACACCATATATTTT,CASSLAGGTVGNTIYF
TRBV19,NA,NA,TRBJ2-2,TGTGCCAGTAGTATAGATATAGCAGACGGGGAGCTGTTTTTT,CASSIDIADGELFF
TRBV11-2,NA,NA,TRBJ2-7,TGTGCCAGCAGCTTCGCCCGCGGGTTCTACGAGCAGTACTTC,CASSFARGFYEQYF
TRBV15,TRBD1,NA,TRBJ2-6,TGTGCCACCAGCAGACCCGGACAGGCCCCTGGGGCCAACGTCCTGACTTTC,CATSRPGQAPGANVLTF
TRBV5-1,NA,NA,TRBJ1-6,TGCGCCAGCAGCTTGGAAGACAGAGTATCACCCCTCCACTTT,CASSLEDRVSPLHF
TRBV7-3,TRBD1,NA,TRBJ2-4,TGTGCCAGCAGCTCCACAGGGGGTGACATTCAGTACTTC,CASSSTGGDIQYF
TRBV25-1,NA,NA,TRBJ2-2,TGTGCCAGCAGTGCCCCGGCTAGGGGGGATGGGGAACTGTTTTTT,CASSAPARGDGELFF
TRBV15,TRBD1,few,TRBJ1-4,TGTGCCACCAGCAGAGATAATCAGGGGGGTACTATGAGAAAACTGTTTTTT,CATSRDNQGGTMRKLFF
TRBV28,NA,NA,TRBJ1-5,TGTGCCAGCAGTCCTCGGCAGCCCCAGCATTTT,CASSPRQPQHF
TRBV18,NA,NA,TRBJ2-5,TGTGCCAGCTCGGTTATACCGGCCTTGGGGCAAGAGACCCAGTACTTC,CASSVIPALGQETQYF
TRBV18,NA,NA,TRBJ1-1,TGTGCCAGCTCACCCAAAGAAGGAGGGCCTGAAGCTTTCTTT,CASSPKEGGPEAFF
TRBV3-1/TRBV3-2,NA,NA,TRBJ2-3,TGTGCCAGCAGCTTTGGAGGGCCGACAGATACGCAGTATTTT,CASSFGGPTDTQYF
TRBV2,NA,NA,TRBJ1-2,TGTGCCAGCAGTGAAGCGCAGGGCTATGGCTACACCTTC,CASSEAQGYGYTF
TRBV9,TRBD1,NA,TRBJ1-2,TGTGCCAGCAGCGCCCGAACAGGGGGCAAGGACTATGGCTACACCTTC,CASSARTGGKDYGYTF
TRBV6-1,TRBD2,NA,TRBJ2-3,TGTGCCAGCAGTGAAGCAGTAGCGGGAGGGGTCGGGACAGATACGCAGTATTTT,CASSEAVAGGVGTDTQYF
TRBV28,NA,NA,TRBJ2-4,TGTGCCAGCAGTACCCCAACAGGGGCCAAAAACATTCAGTACTTC,CASSTPTGAKNIQYF
TRBV9,TRBD1,NA,TRBJ2-3,TGTGCCAGCAGCGTCCGGACAGGGGACGGCACAGATACGCAGTATTTT,CASSVRTGDGTDTQYF
TRBV7-9,NA,NA,TRBJ1-4,TGTGCCAGCAGCTTAGAAGTGTTAACTAATGAAAAACTGTTTTTT,CASSLEVLTNEKLFF
TRBV7-3,TRBD2,NA,TRBJ2-2,TGTGCCAGCAGCTTAACCCCACGCGGGGGGAACACCGGGGAGCTGTTTTTT,CASSLTPRGGNTGELFF
TRBV9,TRBD1,NA,TRBJ2-1,TGTGCCAGCAGCGTGCAGGGACAGGGACCGGTCTTC,CASSVQGQGPVF
TRBV7-9,NA,NA,TRBJ1-5,TGTGCCAGCACCACGGACGGGGGGCAGCCCCAGCATTTT,CASTTDGGQPQHF
TRBV6-5,NA,NA,TRBJ1-1,TGTGCCAGCAGTACTACAGTCGGAGCTTTCTTT,CASSTTVGAFF
TRBV7-6,TRBD2,NA,TRBJ2-1,TGTGCCAGCAGCCCCCTAGCGGGTCTTTTCGGTGAGCAGTTCTTC,CASSPLAGLFGEQFF
TRBV19,NA,NA,TRBJ1-2,TGTGCCAGTAGTATAACCGCGCCGGGTATTTATGACTACACCTTC,CASSITAPGIYDYTF
TRBV7-3,TRBD2,NA,TRBJ2-7,TGTGCCAGCAGCCTACCTCCCGGGACTAGCGACTCCTACGAGCAGTACTTC,CASSLPPGTSDSYEQYF
TRBV9,NA,NA,TRBJ2-2,TGTGCCAGCAGCGTAGAACGGTCTAACACCGGGGAGCTGTTTTTT,CASSVERSNTGELFF
TRBV7-9,NA,NA,TRBJ2-1,TGTGCCAGCGGAGAGGTGGGGTCCTACAATGAGCAGTTCTTC,CASGEVGSYNEQFF
TRBV5-1,TRBD1,NA,TRBJ2-7,TGCGCCAGCAGGGTCGACAGGGGGCGCAACGAGCAGTACTTC,CASRVDRGRNEQYF
TRBV2,NA,NA,TRBJ1-1,TGTGCCAGCGGGGGAGGAATGAACACTGAAGCTTTCTTT,CASGGGMNTEAFF
TRBV28,NA,NA,TRBJ2-7,TGTGCCAGCAGTTTAAGGTACGAGCAGTACTTC,CASSLRYEQYF
TRBV24-1,NA,NA,TRBJ2-1,TGTGCCACCAGTGACCGAGACAGGAGGGAGCAGTTCTTC,CATSDRDRREQFF
TRBV19,TRBD1,once,TRBJ1-4,TGTGCCAGTAACCCCCAGGGGGCAGCTAATGAAAAACTGTTTTTT,CASNPQGAANEKLFF
TRBV2,NA,NA,TRBJ1-3,TGTGCCAGCAACGTTGGAAACACCATATATTTT,CASNVGNTIYF
TRBV5-1,TRBD1,NA,TRBJ1-6,TGCGCCAGCAGCTTGGGGACAGGTGGTTATCGCTCCTATAATTCACCCCTCCACTTT,CASSLGTGGYRSYNSPLHF
TRBV29-1,NA,NA,TRBJ2-7,TGCAGCGCTCACAGGGGGGGACTAGCTTTACCATCCTACGAGCAGTACTTC,CSAHRGGLALPSYEQYF
TRBV7-9,NA,once,TRBJ1-4,TGTGCCAGCAGCTTAACCGGTGAAAAACTGTTTTTT,CASSLTGEKLFF
TRBV4-1,TRBD1,NA,TRBJ1-4,TGCGCCAGCAGCCAAGAGGGACAGGGGGCTTATAATGAAAAACTGTTTTTT,CASSQEGQGAYNEKLFF
TRBV29-1,TRBD1,few,TRBJ1-1,TGCAGCGTTAACCAGCGGCAGGGGGCCGGTACTGAAGCTTTCTTT,CSVNQRQGAGTEAFF